Sequencing of this T cell receptor (beta chain) was carried out in a study of shared clonotypes between healthy human individuals. Study outcomes and limitations: The researchers took only blood, and tissue repertoires probably look different. Rarefaction demonstrated incomplete sorted-subset sequencing despite large depth.

Remarks on this clone: The antigen is undetermined.

The CDR3 is made up of 13 amino acids. The V gene lost 7 bases and the J gene lost 5 bases, with 14 bases spanning the gap. CDR1 and CDR2 (germline): SGHVS, FQNEAQ. The table came from immunoSEQ multiplex PCR; TCRdb's copy has only in-frame clones and leaves some out. This table has nearly 750,000 clones, 72% appearing once. Sequences were obtained from memory CD4+ T cells sorted from blood. The subset here: CD45RA-negative fraction. The chain links TRBV7-8 to TRBJ2-5; D gene uncertain. The TCR was taken from a woman aged 25 to 39 in good health. CDR3 in amino acids: CASTLRQIETQYF. As DNA, the CDR3 is TGTGCCAGCACCCTAAGGCAGATCGAGACCCAGTACTTC.